This TCR beta chain was sequenced in a study of T cells after yellow fever vaccination. This CDR3 region has 15 residues. Germline V gene lookup returns CDR1 MNHEY and CDR2 SVGAGI. The V and J ends lost 4 bases and 2 bases respectively, with 12 bases between them. Production of TCR cDNA was by 5'RACE template switching, which also added a universal primer site and UMIs. TCRdb reanalysed the 5' RACE reads using MiXCR and keeps one entry per CDR3 protein. The table lists approximately 85,000 distinct CDR3 sequences, roughly 13% of them singletons. Study conclusions and caveats: In post-booster samples, most primary-vaccination clones reappeared (approximately 96% CD4, roughly 88% CD8). Abundant clonotypes (contaminants from the bulk population) could be present in FACS-sorted repertoires. The secondary response showed a weaker magnitude and a faster peak, day 5 versus 15.

The origin of this receptor is a man younger than 30 who received the YFV17D yellow fever vaccine. V is TRBV6-5 and J is TRBJ1-5; D is perhaps TRBD1 (6 bases). This specimen consisted of CD8+ T cells not binding an NS4B(214-222) dextramer, sorted from PBMCs, obtained around 3 weeks after the first yellow fever vaccination. The CDR3 DNA reads TGTGCCAGCAGTTCAACAGGGATCGGCAATCAGCCCCAGCATTTT. Protein product: CASSSTGIGNQPQHF.